Shown below are 29 T cell receptor beta chains from a single sample sequenced in a study of blood T cell repertoires in COVID-19. Assay used: immunoSEQ multiplex PCR; TCRdb lists only in-frame clones, some missing. The sample comprises 29,000 or so clones, roughly 90% of which are singletons, and about 3.2% rests with the top ten. The sequencing sample was made of peripheral blood. These receptors all come from a human donor in a cohort sampled during active COVID-19.

V is TRBV28 and J is TRBJ2-7; 7 nucleotides match TRBD1. Trimming took 6 bases from V and 1 from J; bases not matched to a gene: 3. Germline loops: CDR1 MDHEN, CDR2 SYDVKM. CDR3 length equals 13 residues. The CDR3 spells CASRQGESYEQYF. CDR3 sequence (DNA): TGTGCCAGCAGGCAGGGGGAGTCCTACGAGCAGTACTTC.

The chain carries TRBV10-1 and TRBJ2-7; TRBD1 might be the D (5 bases). CDR1 is WNHNN and CDR2 is SYGVQD in the germline V gene (reference sequence). The CDR3 is made up of 14 amino acids. V was shortened by 10 bases and J by 2 bases, with 18 bases between the two germline ends. CDR3 loop: CANRPRTPTYEQYF. DNA of the CDR3: TGCGCCAACCGTCCAAGGACACCAACCTACGAGCAGTACTTC.

On this clone: The sample holds other DNA sequences that translate to the same CDR3. This sequence joins TRBV6-5 and TRBJ1-1, with D possibly matching TRBD1 (5 bases). Per germline, CDR1 MNHEY and CDR2 SVGAGI. V was cut by 6 bases and J by 1 base, with 12 bases left in between. The CDR3 has 14 residues. In DNA form, the CDR3 reads TGTGCCAGCAGGGAGGGGCTTGCGAACACTGAAGCTTTCTTT. Its translation is CASREGLANTEAFF.

This CDR3 is CASSLKTGKDSNQPQHF. The CDR3, as DNA: TGTGCCAGCAGCCTGAAAACAGGGAAGGATAGCAATCAGCCCCAGCATTTT. J is TRBJ1-5 and V is TRBV6-2 or TRBV6-3, with a weak D call TRBD1 (6 bases). CDR1 and CDR2 from the germline V gene are MNHEY and SVGEGT. The V gene lost 6 bases and the J gene lost 0 bases, with 18 bases spanning the gap. CDR3 length equals 17 residues.

This chain links TRBV14 with TRBJ2-1, with D possibly being TRBD2 (6 bases). Trimming removed 4 bases from V and 4 bases from J, with 8 bases in between. This CDR3 has 13 amino acids. Looked up from germline, CDR1 is SGHDN and CDR2 is FVKESK. CDR3 nucleotides: TGTGCCAGCAGCCCGGGAGTGTACAATGAGCAGTTCTTC. This gives the protein CASSPGVYNEQFF. The variable domain in full, completed from reference TRBV14 and TRBJ2-1, reads EAGVTQFPSHSVIEKGQTVTLRCDPISGHDNLYWYRRVMGKEIKFLLHFVKESKQDESGMPNNRFLAERTGGTYSTLKVQPAELEDSGVYFCASSPGVYNEQFFGPGTRLTVL.

The chain employs TRBV3-1 (or the pseudogene TRBV3-2) and TRBJ2-1, with D perhaps matching TRBD1 (5 bases). The germline V gene has CDR1 LGHDT and CDR2 YNNKEL (reference sequence). There are 20 residues in the CDR3. V was clipped by 0 bases and J by 0 bases, with 21 bases between them. CDR3 loop: CASSQDRPIRADSSYNEQFF. The CDR3 nucleotides read TGTGCCAGCAGCCAAGATCGTCCTATCAGGGCGGATAGCTCCTACAATGAGCAGTTCTTC.

The gene calls are TRBV28 and TRBJ1-2; 7 bases map to TRBD1. This CDR3 is built from 14 residues. Germline CDR1 reads MDHEN; CDR2 reads SYDVKM. The ends lost 4 bases at V and 5 bases at J; junction bases unmatched: 7. The CDR3 bases are TGTGCCAGCAGTTCCGGGACAGTCCCATATGGCTACACCTTC. This encodes CASSSGTVPYGYTF.

In its sample, this clone was seen once. The chain recombines TRBV9 with TRBJ2-5; 14 bases are a match to TRBD2. The J segment lost 3 bases and the V segment lost 4 bases, leaving 5 bases of the junction unmatched. CDR1 SGDLS and CDR2 YYNGEE come from the germline V gene. This CDR3 has 16 residues. The CDR3 DNA reads TGTGCCAGCAGCTTCCAGACTAGCGGGGGGGAAGAGACCCAGTACTTC. Encoded protein: CASSFQTSGGEETQYF.

This sequence joins TRBV3-1 (or the pseudogene TRBV3-2) and TRBJ1-2; D gene ambiguous. There are 15 residues in the CDR3. Germline V CDR1 and CDR2: LGHDT, YNNKEL (reference sequence). Trimming removed 1 base from V and 3 bases from J, with 12 bases in between. As DNA, the CDR3 is TGTGCCAGCAGCCAAGGGTCTATCGGGGACTATGGCTACACCTTC. Its translation: CASSQGSIGDYGYTF.

The chain couples TRBV3-1 (or the pseudogene TRBV3-2) to TRBJ2-7; D might be TRBD2 (7 bases). V was cut by 1 base and J by 4 bases, with 17 bases left in between. This CDR3 is built from 16 residues. Germline V gives CDR1 LGHDT, CDR2 YNNKEL (reference sequence). The CDR3 DNA sequence: TGTGCCAGCAGCCAAGCGTGGGGGGGCCAGACATACGAGCAGTACTTC. Amino acids: CASSQAWGGQTYEQYF.

The chain recombines TRBV27 with TRBJ1-1; 9 nucleotides match TRBD1. V shed 5 bases and J 0 bases; nucleotides not matched to a gene: 10. In germline, CDR1 is MNHEY, CDR2 SMNVEV (reference sequence). The CDR3 is made up of 17 amino acids. CDR3 DNA sequence: TGTGCCAGCAGTCCGATACAGGGGGCAACCTTGAACACTGAAGCTTTCTTT. Its translation: CASSPIQGATLNTEAFF.

V gene TRBV5-5 combines with J gene TRBJ1-1; 7 positions agree with TRBD1. This CDR3 region has 14 residues. The V and J ends lost 2 bases and 6 bases, in that order; junction bases with no gene match: 7. Per the germline V gene, CDR1 is SGHKS and CDR2 is YYEKEE (reference sequence). CDR3 amino acids: CASSLGTVKSEAFF. The CDR3 nucleotides read TGTGCCAGCAGCTTAGGGACAGTAAAGTCTGAAGCTTTCTTT.

This chain joins TRBV7-3 and TRBJ1-6, with no clear D. Trimming removed 5 bases from V and 8 bases from J, with 19 bases in between. The CDR3 totals 16 residues. Germline V gene lookup returns CDR1 SGHTA and CDR2 FQGTGA. This CDR3 is CASSQGPRPWDSPLHF. The CDR3 bases are TGTGCCAGCAGCCAAGGCCCCAGGCCGTGGGATTCACCCCTCCACTTT.

In its sample, this clone was seen a few times. The chain carries TRBV9 and TRBJ2-2; the match to TRBD2 covers 7 bases. J lost 0 bases, V lost 0 bases, and 2 bases had no gene match. In germline, CDR1 is SGDLS, CDR2 YYNGEE. The CDR3 loop spans 16 amino acids. The CDR3 coding sequence is TGTGCCAGCAGCGTAGCAAGCGGGGCGAACACCGGGGAGCTGTTTTTT. Protein sequence: CASSVASGANTGELFF.

The rearrangement joins TRBV25-1 to TRBJ1-4; TRBD1 aligns across 10 bases. The germline CDR1 and CDR2 sequences are MGHDK and SYGVNS. The CDR3 loop spans 17 amino acids. Trimming cost V 4 bases and J 3 bases; bases outside gene matches: 8. CDR3 in amino acids: CASSGVPGQGPNEKLFF. CDR3 DNA: TGTGCCAGCAGTGGGGTCCCGGGACAGGGGCCTAATGAAAAACTGTTTTTT.

The V and J genes are TRBV2 and TRBJ1-5; D remains ambiguous. Germline values: CDR1 SNHLY, CDR2 FYNNEI. V was pared by 4 bases and J by 1 base, with 5 bases between. This CDR3 comprises 13 residues. CDR3 sequence: CASSGPSNQPQHF. CDR3 DNA: TGTGCCAGCAGTGGTCCAAGCAATCAGCCCCAGCATTTT.

This chain uses TRBV7-9 with TRBJ1-2; TRBD1 matches 7 bases. The CDR3 spans 14 residues. V gave up 4 bases and J gave up 9 bases; unmatched junction bases: 11. Germline assignment: CDR1 SEHNR and CDR2 FQNEAQ (reference sequence). The CDR3 here is CASSSTGSVWSYTF. The CDR3 DNA reads TGTGCCAGCAGCTCGACAGGGAGCGTATGGAGCTACACCTTC.

The rearrangement joins TRBV2 to TRBJ2-3; 12 nucleotides agree with TRBD2. CDR1 SNHLY and CDR2 FYNNEI come from the germline V gene. Trimming removed 5 bases from V and 5 bases from J; junction bases left unmatched: 8. CDR3 size: 16 residues. CDR3 in amino acids: CASSKRTSGARDTQYF. The CDR3 DNA reads as TGTGCCAGCAGTAAAAGGACTAGCGGGGCCAGAGATACGCAGTATTTT.

The V call is TRBV7-3, the J call TRBJ2-7; 9 nucleotides line up with TRBD1. This CDR3 has 14 amino acids. Per germline, CDR1 SGHTA and CDR2 FQGTGA. J lost 6 bases, V lost 5 bases, and 8 bases had no gene match. Here the CDR3 DNA reads TGTGCCAGCAGCCCCGGGACAGGGTCGCGCGAGCAGTACTTC. Amino acids: CASSPGTGSREQYF.

This chain connects TRBV18 to TRBJ2-2; 10 nucleotides agree with TRBD2. The J segment lost 4 bases and the V segment lost 3 bases, leaving 2 bases of the junction unmatched. The CDR3 is 15 amino acids. From germline, CDR1 is KGHSH and CDR2 LQKENI. CDR3 coding DNA: TGTGCCAGCTCACCGCTAGCGGGGGCCACCGGGGAGCTGTTTTTT. Its translation: CASSPLAGATGELFF.

The chain joins TRBV27 to TRBJ1-2; 7 bases match TRBD1. The CDR3 sequence is 14 residues long. CDR1 MNHEY and CDR2 SMNVEV come from the germline V gene (reference sequence). J gave up 4 bases and V 2 bases, and 4 bases lay outside the gene matches. The CDR3 loop reads CASSLGQVGYGYTF. The DNA of the CDR3 is TGTGCCAGCAGTTTAGGACAGGTCGGCTATGGCTACACCTTC.

This chain uses TRBV11-1 with TRBJ2-5; D not resolved. The V gene lost 1 base and the J gene lost 5 bases, with 8 bases spanning the gap. The CDR3 length is 13 residues. Germline V gene lookup returns CDR1 SGHAT and CDR2 FQDESV (reference sequence). CDR3 nucleotides: TGTGCCAGCAGCTTAGGTACTACGGAGACCCAGTACTTC. Residues: CASSLGTTETQYF.

The chain employs TRBV6-5 and TRBJ2-7; D gene ambiguous. Germline V gene sequence: CDR1 MNHEY, CDR2 SVGAGI. The ends were cut back, 4 bases at V and 3 bases at J, with 4 bases in the middle. The CDR3 is 11 residues long. The CDR3 sequence is CASSFGYEQYF. CDR3 sequence (DNA): TGTGCCAGCAGTTTCGGCTACGAGCAGTACTTC.

This rearrangement joins TRBV6-2 or TRBV6-3 to TRBJ1-6, with 10 positions matching TRBD1. This CDR3 contains 17 residues. The J segment lost 10 bases and the V segment lost 0 bases, leaving 9 bases of the junction unmatched. Germline CDR1 MNHEY, CDR2 SVGEGT. The CDR3 loop reads CASSYSSGTGVGSPLHF. CDR3 coding DNA: TGTGCCAGCAGTTACTCCTCCGGGACAGGGGTTGGGTCACCCCTCCACTTT.

This clone was detected only once. V is TRBV5-1 and J is TRBJ2-1, with 10 nucleotides matching TRBD2. The length of the CDR3 is 15 residues. The V segment lost 6 bases and the J segment 2 bases; nucleotides outside the gene matches: 5. CDR1 and CDR2 (germline): SGHRS, YFSETQ. For the CDR3, the DNA is TGCGCCAGCACTAAAAGCGGGGGGGCCTACAATGAGCAGTTCTTC. Amino acids: CASTKSGGAYNEQFF.

Concerning this clone: The same CDR3 arises from other DNA sequences in this sample as well. The rearrangement joins TRBV18 to TRBJ1-2; D call uncertain. The CDR3 length is 13 residues. Germline V lookup: CDR1 KGHSH, CDR2 LQKENI. Trimming pared 1 base from V and 8 bases from J, leaving 11 bases between. The DNA of the CDR3 is TGTGCCAGCTCACCACAGTCCCAGTCGGGCTACACCTTC. Protein: CASSPQSQSGYTF.

This clone was recorded only once. This chain connects TRBV5-6 to TRBJ1-3; D may be TRBD1 (6 bases). This CDR3 is 13 amino acids long. Germline lookup yields CDR1 SGHDT and CDR2 YYEEEE. V dropped 6 bases and J dropped 3 bases, with 10 bases sitting between them. In DNA form, the CDR3 reads TGTGCCAGCACCCCAGGGGATGGAAACACCATATATTTT. Protein sequence: CASTPGDGNTIYF.

The chain joins TRBV3-1 (or the pseudogene TRBV3-2) to TRBJ1-1, with D tentatively TRBD1 (6 bases). The CDR3 is 12 amino acids. CDR1 is LGHDT and CDR2 is YNNKEL in the germline V gene (reference sequence). V gave up 4 bases and J gave up 5 bases, with 8 bases separating them. As DNA, the CDR3 is TGTGCCAGCAGCCCCGGACAGACTGAAGCTTTCTTT. Its protein product is CASSPGQTEAFF.

The chain combines TRBV24-1 with TRBJ2-2; tentative D call: TRBD1 (5 bases). The CDR3 is made up of 15 amino acids. Germline V lookup: CDR1 KGHDR, CDR2 SFDVKD. Trimming left V 1 base short and J 6 bases short, with 11 bases between. The CDR3 here is CATSDFEGAPGELFF. The CDR3 coding sequence is TGTGCCACCAGTGATTTTGAAGGGGCGCCCGGGGAGCTGTTTTTT.